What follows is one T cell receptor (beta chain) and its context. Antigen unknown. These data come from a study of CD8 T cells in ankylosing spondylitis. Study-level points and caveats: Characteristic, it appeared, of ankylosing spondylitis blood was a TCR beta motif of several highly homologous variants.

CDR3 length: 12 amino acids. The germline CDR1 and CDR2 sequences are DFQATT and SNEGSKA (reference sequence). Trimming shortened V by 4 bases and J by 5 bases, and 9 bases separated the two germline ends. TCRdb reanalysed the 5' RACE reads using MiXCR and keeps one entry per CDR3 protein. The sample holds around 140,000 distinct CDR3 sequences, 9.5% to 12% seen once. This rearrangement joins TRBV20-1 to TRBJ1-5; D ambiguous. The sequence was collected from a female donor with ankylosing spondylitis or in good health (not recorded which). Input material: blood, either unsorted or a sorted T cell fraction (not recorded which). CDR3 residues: CSATRPDQPQHF. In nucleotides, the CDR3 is TGCAGTGCTACACGGCCCGATCAGCCCCAGCATTTT.